The 5 T cell receptor beta chains below were found in one sample sequenced in a study of blood T cell repertoires in COVID-19. Profiling relied on immunoSEQ multiplex PCR, and the TCRdb table lists in-frame clones only, not all of them. The table lists fewer than 70,000 clones, more than 60% of them singletons. The specimen was peripheral blood. The receptors originated from a human donor in a cohort sampled during active COVID-19.

This clone is a singleton in its sample. The chain employs TRBV11-2 and TRBJ2-7, with 12 bases fitting TRBD1. The CDR3 has 15 residues. Germline V gene sequence: CDR1 SGHAT, CDR2 FQNNGV. The J segment lost 3 bases and the V segment lost 4 bases, leaving 4 bases of the junction unmatched. CDR3 loop: CASSYGTGGGYEQYF. CDR3 bases: TGTGCCAGCAGCTACGGGACAGGGGGCGGCTACGAGCAGTACTTC.

This chain uses TRBV19 with TRBJ2-1; 8 bases agree with TRBD1. Germline V gene sequence: CDR1 LNHDA, CDR2 SQIVND (reference sequence). V was clipped by 4 bases and J by 3 bases; unmatched bases: 5. The length of the CDR3 is 15 residues. In DNA form, the CDR3 reads TGTGCCAGTAGTACCCCGGACAGGGACTACAATGAGCAGTTCTTC. This gives the protein CASSTPDRDYNEQFF.

The rearrangement links TRBV30 to TRBJ1-2; D may be TRBD1 (5 bases). Germline V gives CDR1 GTSNPN, CDR2 SVGIG (reference sequence). CDR3 length equals 15 residues. Trimming cost V 5 bases and J 1 base, with 17 bases left between them. CDR3 sequence (DNA): TGTGCCTGGTCAGGAGATATACAGGATAACTATGGCTACACCTTC. Amino acids: CAWSGDIQDNYGYTF.

V usage is TRBV11-2 and J usage is TRBJ2-7; D call uncertain. Germline CDR1 is SGHAT and CDR2 is FQNNGV. The CDR3 loop spans 13 amino acids. Trimming shortened V by 6 bases and J by 4 bases, and 13 bases separated the two germline ends. The CDR3 DNA sequence: TGTGCCAGCAGTCACACTAACCGGTACGAGCAGTACTTC. Its translation is CASSHTNRYEQYF.

Notes on this clone: Other DNA sequences in this specimen translate into the identical CDR3. The gene calls are TRBV5-6 and TRBJ2-7; D unresolved. Germline CDR1 reads SGHDT; CDR2 reads YYEEEE. V was pared by 3 bases and J by 1 base, with 2 bases between. This CDR3 has 11 amino acids. This CDR3 reads CASSSSYEQYF. The CDR3 DNA reads TGTGCCAGCAGCTCGTCCTACGAGCAGTACTTC.